The 17 T cell receptor beta chains listed next were all sequenced from one sample in a study of graft-versus-host responses after intestinal transplantation. Libraries were prepared by immunoSEQ multiplex PCR; TCRdb keeps only in-frame clonotypes and omits some of them. This table has 85,000 to 90,000 clones, roughly 90% appearing once. Their antigen targets remain unknown. Sequenced material: unstimulated CD4+ T cells sorted from spleen or lymph node cells, taken before intestinal transplant. The receptors shown here come from a human donor who received an intestinal transplant.

The chain employs TRBV19 and TRBJ2-1; a weak D match, TRBD2 (6 bases). CDR3 length equals 15 residues. Germline assignment: CDR1 LNHDA and CDR2 SQIVND (reference sequence). Trimming stripped 5 bases from V and 7 bases from J, with 18 bases between. CDR3 residues: CASSLIAAPGNEQFF. The DNA of the CDR3 is TGTGCCAGTAGTTTGATAGCGGCCCCCGGGAATGAGCAGTTCTTC.

V and J are TRBV11-2 and TRBJ2-3; D might be TRBD2 (6 bases). The V gene lost 5 bases and the J gene lost 6 bases, with 15 bases spanning the gap. The CDR3 sequence is 14 residues long. The germline CDR1 and CDR2 sequences are SGHAT and FQNNGV. The CDR3 DNA sequence: TGTGCCAGCAGCAACTGGGACTCAGTGGATACGCAGTATTTT. This encodes CASSNWDSVDTQYF.

The V and J genes are TRBV29-1 and TRBJ2-5; 10 nucleotides line up with TRBD1. The CDR3 is 14 amino acids. V lost 7 bases and J lost 1; bases outside the gene matches: 6. Germline V CDR1 and CDR2: SQVTM, ANQGSEA. The DNA for the CDR3 is TGCAGCGCCCCGGGACAGGGGTCCCAAGAGACCCAGTACTTC. Amino acid sequence: CSAPGQGSQETQYF.

This chain connects TRBV7-9 to TRBJ1-4; D is uncertain. V was cut by 6 bases and J by 8 bases, with 13 bases left in between. From germline, CDR1 is SEHNR and CDR2 FQNEAQ (reference sequence). The CDR3 extends over 13 amino acids. The CDR3 loop reads CASRETRSEKLFF. The CDR3 DNA reads TGTGCCAGCAGGGAGACCCGGTCGGAAAAACTGTTTTTT. The whole variable domain, remainder taken from reference TRBV7-9 and TRBJ1-4, is DTGVSQNPRHKITKRGQNVTFRCDPISEHNRLYWYRQTLGQGPEFLTYFQNEAQLEKSRLLSDRFSAERPKGSFSTLEIQRTEQGDSAMYLCASRETRSEKLFFGSGTQLSVL.

This sequence joins TRBV7-2 and TRBJ2-2; 8 nucleotides line up with TRBD1. Unmatched junction bases numbered 6, after V lost 4 bases and J lost 5 bases. CDR3 length: 15 residues. Germline V gives CDR1 SGHTA, CDR2 FQGNSA. CDR3 sequence reads: CASSSQGGDTGELFF. Written as DNA, the CDR3 is TGTGCCAGCAGCTCACAGGGGGGCGATACCGGGGAGCTGTTTTTT.

The gene calls are TRBV5-4 and TRBJ2-5; 12 nucleotides line up with TRBD2. CDR1 is SGHNT, CDR2 YYREEE, per germline (reference sequence). V gave up 4 bases and J gave up 1 base; unmatched junction bases: 5. The CDR3 runs 16 residues. The CDR3 sequence: CASSGGLAGPQETQYF. The CDR3 region has the DNA TGTGCCAGCAGCGGGGGACTAGCGGGCCCCCAAGAGACCCAGTACTTC.

The chain employs TRBV4-1 and TRBJ1-6, with 7 bases identical to TRBD1. Germline lookup yields CDR1 MGHRA and CDR2 YSYEKL. After removal of 1 base from V and 5 bases from J, the junction contained 2 bases not matched to a gene. The CDR3 has 15 amino acids. The CDR3 region is CASSQGTGDNSPLHF. CDR3 DNA sequence: TGCGCCAGCAGCCAAGGGACAGGAGATAATTCACCCCTCCACTTT.

In this sample, this clone turned up once. The genes are TRBV6-1 and TRBJ1-2; 7 nucleotides align to TRBD1. The CDR3 contains 15 residues. V gave up 2 bases and J gave up 7 bases; unmatched junction bases: 10. The V gene's germline CDR1 is MNHNS and CDR2 SASEGT. CDR3 loop: CASSEIGTAPIGYTF. Written as DNA, the CDR3 is TGTGCCAGCAGTGAAATCGGGACAGCACCTATTGGCTACACCTTC.

The chain couples TRBV7-2 to TRBJ2-4; a weak D match, TRBD2 (6 bases). The CDR3 length is 14 residues. Trimming removed 8 bases from V and 1 base from J, with 12 bases in between. The germline CDR1 and CDR2 sequences are SGHTA and FQGNSA. CDR3 amino acids: CASGNRGAKNIQYF. As DNA, the CDR3 is TGTGCCAGCGGTAACCGGGGGGCCAAAAACATTCAGTACTTC.

This chain links TRBV5-4 with TRBJ1-1; TRBD1 aligns across 8 bases. The length of the CDR3 is 15 residues. Germline CDR1 SGHNT, CDR2 YYREEE (reference sequence). Trimming cost V 0 bases and J 5 bases; bases outside gene matches: 6. CDR3: CASSLVQGAGTEAFF. In nucleotides, the CDR3 is TGTGCCAGCAGCTTGGTCCAGGGGGCTGGGACTGAAGCTTTCTTT.

The rearrangement uses TRBV5-1 and TRBJ2-5; 13 nucleotides agree with TRBD2. The ends lost 4 bases at V and 5 bases at J; junction bases unmatched: 11. The CDR3 loop spans 17 amino acids. From germline, CDR1 is SGHRS and CDR2 YFSETQ. In nucleotides, the CDR3 is TGCGCCAGCAGCCCAGGACTAGCGGGGGCCGCCGGGGAGACCCAGTACTTC. Encoded protein: CASSPGLAGAAGETQYF.

The V and J genes are TRBV13 and TRBJ1-3, with D perhaps TRBD1 (6 bases). Germline V gene sequence: CDR1 PRHDT, CDR2 FYEKMQ (reference sequence). This CDR3 is 17 amino acids long. Deletions cut 8 bases from V and 4 bases from J, with 24 bases between. CDR3 nucleotide sequence: TGTGCCAGCCGCCGGGAGGGGGACCCGGGAGGAGGAAACACCATATATTTT. This translates into CASRREGDPGGGNTIYF.

The chain carries TRBV7-9 and TRBJ1-1; no firm D call. The CDR3 is 12 amino acids. The V end lost 2 bases, the J end lost 1 base, and 2 bases lay between the germline ends. CDR1 is SEHNR and CDR2 is FQNEAQ in the germline V gene (reference sequence). CDR3 sequence: CASSLQNTEAFF. The CDR3 nucleotides are TGTGCCAGCAGCTTACAGAACACTGAAGCTTTCTTT.

The chain combines TRBV5-4 with TRBJ2-3; 8 bases are shared with TRBD2. Germline CDR1 is SGHNT and CDR2 is YYREEE (reference sequence). Trimming took 3 bases from V and 6 from J; bases not matched to a gene: 9. This CDR3 is built from 15 residues. The CDR3 nucleotides read TGTGCCAGCAGCTCCCGAGCGGGGGTGGGGGATACGCAGTATTTT. It yields the protein CASSSRAGVGDTQYF.

The rearrangement joins TRBV4-1 to TRBJ2-2, with TRBD2 matching over 8 bases. The junction had 9 bases not matched to a gene; V was cut back by 0 bases and J by 0 bases. The germline CDR1 and CDR2 sequences are MGHRA and YSYEKL. CDR3 size: 19 residues. The DNA for the CDR3 is TGCGCCAGCAGCCAAGATTGGGTAGCGGGGCACCCGAACACCGGGGAGCTGTTTTTT. It specifies CASSQDWVAGHPNTGELFF.

The chain uses TRBV5-1 and TRBJ2-7; 7 bases are shared with TRBD2. In germline, CDR1 is SGHRS, CDR2 YFSETQ. J gave up 3 bases and V 0 bases, and 6 bases lay outside the gene matches. The CDR3 has 15 residues. In DNA form, the CDR3 reads TGCGCCAGCAGCTTGGAGGTCCGGGAGGTCTACGAGCAGTACTTC. It codes for CASSLEVREVYEQYF.

J is TRBJ1-2 and V is TRBV9; D remains ambiguous. V was pared by 4 bases and J by 4 bases, with 17 bases between. This CDR3 comprises 15 residues. Germline-derived CDR1 and CDR2 are SGDLS and YYNGEE. The CDR3 nucleotides read TGTGCCAGCAGCCCCGAGGGCGGGTACGGCTATGGCTACACCTTC. It encodes CASSPEGGYGYGYTF.